The 30 T cell receptor beta chains below come from one sample, sequenced in a study of T-cell memory formation after mild COVID-19. TCRdb independently ran MiXCR on the 5' RACE reads; one entry per CDR3 protein. The data show over 500,000 distinct CDR3 sequences, with 17% seen just once and roughly 8% held by the top ten. Sequenced input: PBMCs or a T cell subset sorted from them (not recorded which). These TCRs come from an adult woman who had mild COVID-19 (a few samples of this study predate the infection). Cell type and time point are not known.

This clonotype came up a few times. V usage is TRBV9 and J usage is TRBJ2-1; TRBD2 matches 8 bases. This CDR3 comprises 15 residues. Trimming removed 3 bases from V and 9 bases from J; junction bases left unmatched: 11. CDR1 and CDR2 from the germline V gene are SGDLS and YYNGEE. The CDR3 loop is CASSALSGGVSEQFF. CDR3 nucleotides: TGTGCCAGCAGCGCCCTATCGGGAGGGGTCAGTGAGCAGTTCTTC.

This clonotype was seen at least ten times. The CDR3 here is CASRSSTGYGDEQFF. CDR3 nucleotide sequence: TGTGCCAGCAGGTCCTCGACAGGGTATGGGGATGAGCAGTTCTTC. This chain joins TRBV14 and TRBJ2-1; 7 positions agree with TRBD1. CDR3 length: 15 residues. The junction had 13 bases not matched to a gene; V was cut back by 6 bases and J by 8 bases. Germline lookup yields CDR1 SGHDN and CDR2 FVKESK.

In this sample, this clonotype turned up a few times. The genes are TRBV15 and TRBJ2-3; D remains ambiguous. Trimming pared 0 bases from V and 5 bases from J, leaving 3 bases between. Germline values: CDR1 LNHNV, CDR2 YYDKDF (reference sequence). This CDR3 has 12 residues. The CDR3 loop reads CATSREVDTQYF. The CDR3 DNA sequence: TGTGCCACCAGCAGAGAAGTAGATACGCAGTATTTT.

The gene calls are TRBV7-9 and TRBJ2-3; D is perhaps TRBD1 (6 bases). V was shortened by 4 bases and J by 6 bases, with 20 bases between the two germline ends. Looked up from germline, CDR1 is SEHNR and CDR2 is FQNEAQ (reference sequence). The CDR3 runs 16 residues. CDR3 nucleotide sequence: TGTGCCAGCAGCTCCCTTCCACAGGGTCCCGGGGATACGCAGTATTTT. Its protein product is CASSSLPQGPGDTQYF.

The V gene is TRBV7-8, the J gene TRBJ2-3; perhaps D is TRBD1 or TRBD2 (5 bases each). CDR1 is SGHVS and CDR2 is FQNEAQ in the germline V gene. V was trimmed by 5 bases and J by 1 base, leaving 13 bases between them. The CDR3 totals 15 residues. The CDR3 reads CASSPGTHRTDTQYF. The DNA for the CDR3 is TGTGCCAGCAGCCCCGGGACCCATCGCACAGATACGCAGTATTTT.

The V gene is TRBV20-1, the J gene TRBJ2-7; D not resolved. Trimming removed 7 bases at V and 4 bases at J, with 2 bases between. From germline, CDR1 is DFQATT and CDR2 SNEGSKA (reference sequence). The CDR3 loop spans 8 amino acids. The CDR3 sequence is CSVYEQYF. In DNA, the CDR3 is TGCAGTGTTTACGAGCAGTACTTC.

The chain has TRBV9 and TRBJ2-7; 7 nucleotides align to TRBD2. CDR1 SGDLS and CDR2 YYNGEE come from the germline V gene. The CDR3 sequence is 14 residues long. Unmatched junction bases numbered 5, after V lost 3 bases and J lost 2 bases. The CDR3 is CASSAGTTPYEQYF. The DNA for the CDR3 is TGTGCCAGCAGCGCCGGGACTACCCCCTACGAGCAGTACTTC.

The rearrangement links TRBV20-1 to TRBJ2-5; 9 bases are shared with TRBD1. The germline CDR1 and CDR2 sequences are DFQATT and SNEGSKA (reference sequence). The ends lost 3 bases at V and 2 bases at J; junction bases unmatched: 7. The CDR3 contains 15 residues. The CDR3 here is CSARPGQGAQETQYF. CDR3 sequence (DNA): TGCAGTGCTAGGCCGGGACAGGGCGCTCAAGAGACCCAGTACTTC.

This clonotype was counted ten times or more. The genes are TRBV15 and TRBJ2-5, with 8 bases matching TRBD2. Trimming at V came to 5 bases and at J to 3 bases, leaving 8 bases not matched to a gene. The CDR3 is 15 amino acids. Germline CDR1 and CDR2: LNHNV and YYDKDF (reference sequence). This chain's CDR3 is CATSGHRTSKETQYF. CDR3 coding DNA: TGTGCCACCAGCGGACACCGGACTAGCAAAGAGACCCAGTACTTC.

For the CDR3, the DNA is TGCAGTGCTCCCGACAGGAGCTCCTACGAGCAGTACTTC. Translated, it gives CSAPDRSSYEQYF. The chain recombines TRBV20-1 with TRBJ2-7; TRBD1 is a possible D gene (6 bases). V lost 5 bases and J 0 bases, leaving 11 bases between the germline ends. CDR1 and CDR2 (germline): DFQATT, SNEGSKA (reference sequence). There are 13 residues in the CDR3.

This clonotype was counted only a few times. The chain uses TRBV18 and TRBJ1-1, with D unclear. This CDR3 is 14 amino acids long. Germline lookup yields CDR1 KGHSH and CDR2 LQKENI. Trimming took off 0 bases at V and 3 bases at J, with 8 bases between the two ends. In nucleotides, the CDR3 is TGTGCCAGCTCACCACCGACAAGAGACACTGAAGCTTTCTTT. This encodes CASSPPTRDTEAFF.

This clonotype was seen just once. This chain connects TRBV7-2 to TRBJ2-1; D may be TRBD2 (6 bases). V was trimmed by 2 bases and J by 0 bases, leaving 14 bases between them. The germline V gene has CDR1 SGHTA and CDR2 FQGNSA. This CDR3 spans 17 amino acids. CDR3 in amino acids: CASSLLVADLSYNEQFF. In nucleotides, the CDR3 is TGTGCCAGCAGCTTACTGGTAGCGGACCTCTCCTACAATGAGCAGTTCTTC.

The chain joins TRBV3-1 to TRBJ2-7; D might be TRBD1 (6 bases). The CDR3 covers 17 residues. The V end was cut by 0 bases, the J end by 3 bases, with 18 bases between. Germline values: CDR1 LGHDT, CDR2 YNNKEL (reference sequence). CDR3 protein: CASSQDLFWGPNYEQYF. In nucleotides, the CDR3 is TGTGCCAGCAGCCAAGATCTTTTTTGGGGGCCCAACTACGAGCAGTACTTC.

The chain joins TRBV11-2 to TRBJ2-5; 11 positions match TRBD2. The V gene end was trimmed by 4 bases and the J gene end by 5 bases; junction bases not matched to a gene: 15. Germline loops: CDR1 SGHAT, CDR2 FQNNGV. The CDR3 runs 18 residues. CDR3 region: CASSSPIRLAGISETQYF. The CDR3 region has the DNA TGTGCCAGCAGCTCGCCGATCCGACTAGCGGGAATTTCGGAGACCCAGTACTTC.

The V and J genes are TRBV29-1 and TRBJ2-2; no reliable D call. This CDR3 spans 13 amino acids. Trimming left V 3 bases short and J 2 bases short, with 7 bases between. The germline gives CDR1 SQVTM, CDR2 ANQGSEA. In DNA form, the CDR3 reads TGCAGCGTTGAGGTGGAAAACACCGGGGAGCTGTTTTTT. Its protein is CSVEVENTGELFF.

The DNA for the CDR3 is TGCGCCAGCAGCTTCCGGGACAGGAGCTCCTACAATGAGCAGTTCTTC. Encoded protein: CASSFRDRSSYNEQFF. The J gene is TRBJ2-1, the V gene TRBV5-1, with TRBD1 matching 8 bases. The germline V gene has CDR1 SGHRS and CDR2 YFSETQ. The CDR3 is made up of 16 amino acids. V was pared by 2 bases and J by 0 bases, with 4 bases of the junction left unmatched. Looking up the rest from reference TRBV5-1 and TRBJ2-1 gives the full variable domain: KAGVTQTPRYLIKTRGQQVTLSCSPISGHRSVSWYQQTPGQGLQFLFEYFSETQRNKGNFPGRFSGRQFSNSRSEMNVSTLELGDSALYLCASSFRDRSSYNEQFFGPGTRLTVL.

This clonotype was seen only a few times. This chain links TRBV18 with TRBJ2-3, with TRBD1 identical over 9 bases. From germline, CDR1 is KGHSH and CDR2 LQKENI. The V gene end was trimmed by 5 bases and the J gene end by 4 bases; junction bases not matched to a gene: 10. The CDR3 sequence is 16 residues long. CDR3 coding DNA: TGTGCCAGCTCAGGAACCGGGACAGGGTTGTCAGATACGCAGTATTTT. Protein sequence: CASSGTGTGLSDTQYF.

This clonotype was picked up many times. The V call is TRBV7-9, the J call TRBJ2-1; 10 nucleotides line up with TRBD2. Germline-derived CDR1 and CDR2 are SEHNR and FQNEAQ (reference sequence). V dropped 2 bases and J dropped 8; count of bases not matched to a gene: 9. The CDR3 extends over 16 amino acids. Here the CDR3 DNA reads TGTGCCAGCAGCTTATCGTCTAGCGGGAGTGAGGATGAGCAGTTCTTC. Protein sequence: CASSLSSSGSEDEQFF.

The rearrangement links TRBV7-9 to TRBJ1-2; a possible D gene is TRBD1 (6 bases). The CDR3 consists of 14 residues. The germline V and J ends were trimmed by 3 bases and 4 bases, with 12 bases remaining between them. Germline V gives CDR1 SEHNR, CDR2 FQNEAQ (reference sequence). The DNA of the CDR3 is TGTGCCAGCAGCTTCTCCCCGGACAGCTATGGCTACACCTTC. This encodes CASSFSPDSYGYTF.

V gene TRBV5-1 combines with J gene TRBJ2-3; TRBD1 aligns across 9 bases. The length of the CDR3 is 18 residues. J gave up 3 bases and V 1 base, and 12 bases lay outside the gene matches. Per the germline V gene, CDR1 is SGHRS and CDR2 is YFSETQ. The CDR3 region is CASSLTGTGSAGTDTQYF. CDR3 DNA: TGCGCCAGCAGCTTGACGGGGACAGGGAGCGCTGGGACAGATACGCAGTATTTT.

The genes are TRBV4-1 and TRBJ1-6; D remains ambiguous. The CDR3 is 15 residues long. V gave up 4 bases and J gave up 8 bases, with 15 bases separating them. The germline gives CDR1 MGHRA, CDR2 YSYEKL. The CDR3 region has the DNA TGCGCCAGCAGCCCCCGCAGCCCTTCGGATTCACCCCTCCACTTT. Its translation: CASSPRSPSDSPLHF.

This clonotype has only a few counts. The rearrangement links TRBV4-3 to TRBJ2-1; weak D call: TRBD2 (7 bases). This CDR3 has 19 residues. V lost 5 bases to trimming and J lost 8 bases, with 31 bases between them. CDR1 LGHNA and CDR2 YSLEER come from the germline V gene. CDR3 in amino acids: CASSSRQAVRGRGSDEQFF. CDR3 bases: TGCGCCAGCAGCTCAAGACAGGCCGTTAGAGGGAGGGGTTCAGATGAGCAGTTCTTC.

This clonotype was seen many times. The chain combines TRBV6-5 with TRBJ1-3; a weak D match, TRBD1 (5 bases). Trimming took off 6 bases at V and 0 bases at J, with 9 bases between the two ends. Germline CDR1 MNHEY, CDR2 SVGAGI. The CDR3 consists of 14 residues. CDR3 coding DNA: TGTGCCAGCAGGACAGACTACTCTGGAAACACCATATATTTT. Translating gives CASRTDYSGNTIYF.

This chain links TRBV7-9 with TRBJ1-5, with D maybe TRBD1 (5 bases). The CDR3 extends over 16 amino acids. Germline lookup yields CDR1 SEHNR and CDR2 FQNEAQ (reference sequence). The ends were cut back, 5 bases at V and 6 bases at J, with 20 bases in the middle. In DNA form, the CDR3 reads TGTGCCAGCAGCCGTGGGAACAGGCATACCGGTCAGCCCCAGCATTTT. Amino acids: CASSRGNRHTGQPQHF.

This clonotype was detected only once. The gene calls are TRBV3-1 and TRBJ2-2; D unclear. Germline V gene sequence: CDR1 LGHDT, CDR2 YNNKEL (reference sequence). Trimming removed 0 bases from V and 5 bases from J, with 7 bases in between. The CDR3 is 14 residues long. CDR3 amino acids: CASSQDGLTGELFF. The DNA for the CDR3 is TGTGCCAGCAGCCAAGATGGATTAACCGGGGAGCTGTTTTTT.

In this sample, this clonotype turned up many times. V gene TRBV10-3 combines with J gene TRBJ2-3; D ambiguous. Germline CDR1 ENHRY, CDR2 SYGVKD. V was clipped by 2 bases and J by 0 bases, with 6 bases between them. CDR3 size: 14 residues. The CDR3 here is CAISEPASTDTQYF. In DNA, the CDR3 is TGTGCCATCAGTGAGCCAGCTAGCACAGATACGCAGTATTTT.

This chain links TRBV11-2 with TRBJ2-1, with TRBD2 matching 7 bases. The germline V gene encodes CDR1 SGHAT and CDR2 FQNNGV. This CDR3 spans 12 amino acids. Trimming removed 5 bases from V and 15 bases from J; junction bases left unmatched: 10. The CDR3: CASSPGKGGGFF. The DNA for the CDR3 is TGTGCCAGCAGCCCGGGGAAGGGCGGGGGGTTCTTC.

The chain recombines TRBV11-2 with TRBJ2-5, with D possibly being TRBD1 or TRBD2 (5 bases each). Per germline, CDR1 SGHAT and CDR2 FQNNGV. The V end was cut by 6 bases, the J end by 4 bases, with 9 bases between. CDR3 length: 12 amino acids. CDR3 nucleotides: TGTGCCAGCAGGTCCGGGACAGAGACCCAGTACTTC. Its protein product is CASRSGTETQYF.

J is TRBJ1-5 and V is TRBV10-3, with D unclear. The CDR3 runs 13 residues. Germline-derived CDR1 and CDR2 are ENHRY and SYGVKD. V dropped 7 bases and J dropped 4 bases, with 11 bases sitting between them. The chain's CDR3 is CAITPHENQPQHF. The CDR3 DNA is TGTGCCATCACCCCCCACGAGAATCAGCCCCAGCATTTT.

The chain links TRBV14 to TRBJ1-2; 9 positions agree with TRBD1. With 4 bases clipped from V and 1 base from J, the junction kept 7 bases outside the gene matches. Germline V gene data show CDR1 as SGHDN and CDR2 as FVKESK. This CDR3 is built from 16 residues. This chain's CDR3 is CASSPRTGEFNYGYTF. For the CDR3, the DNA is TGTGCCAGCAGCCCGCGGACAGGGGAGTTTAACTATGGCTACACCTTC.